The 21 T cell receptor beta chains listed next were all sequenced from one sample in a study of OX40 agonist ivuxolimab in advanced cancers. Data came from immunoSEQ multiplex PCR; TCRdb stores just in-frame clones and leaves some out. The profile shows tens of thousands of clones, over 75% of them singletons. The specimen comprised CD4+ or CD8+ T cells sorted from blood, sampled in a trial of the OX40 agonist ivuxolimab. Source of these receptors: an adult with an advanced solid tumor such as melanoma, head and neck, liver or kidney cancer.

The chain uses TRBV2 and TRBJ2-5, with TRBD2 matching 9 bases. V lost 4 bases to trimming and J lost 5 bases; unmatched junction nucleotides: 8. The CDR3 runs 15 residues. Germline V gene sequence: CDR1 SNHLY, CDR2 FYNNEI. CDR3 amino acids: CASSGLAGGPETQYF. The CDR3 DNA reads as TGTGCCAGCAGTGGTTTGGCGGGAGGGCCGGAGACCCAGTACTTC.

The chain links TRBV7-2 to TRBJ2-7, with D tentatively TRBD2 (5 bases). V lost 1 base and J 2 bases, leaving 12 bases between the germline ends. The CDR3 consists of 15 residues. Germline V gives CDR1 SGHTA, CDR2 FQGNSA. In nucleotides, the CDR3 is TGTGCCAGCAGCTTAGAACGGGATCCGACCTACGAGCAGTACTTC. Translated: CASSLERDPTYEQYF.

The table lists this clone with a count of one. The rearrangement links TRBV30 to TRBJ2-5; D gene ambiguous. The J call may be faulty, since TRBJ2-7 better matches the DNA end. Germline V gene lookup returns CDR1 GTSNPN and CDR2 SVGIG (reference sequence). The CDR3 is made up of 12 amino acids. The CDR3 coding sequence is TGTGCCTGGGGCAGGTCTACCTACGAGCAGTACTTC. Translation gives CAWGRSTYEQYF.

The J gene is TRBJ2-5, the V gene TRBV18; D unresolved. The CDR3 is 12 residues long. The germline CDR1 and CDR2 sequences are KGHSH and LQKENI. The V end was cut by 4 bases, the J end by 11 bases, with 14 bases between. CDR3 DNA: TGTGCCAGCTCACTCCCCTCATTTGGGCAGTACTTC. It specifies CASSLPSFGQYF. The variable domain in full, completed from reference TRBV18 and TRBJ2-5, reads NAGVMQNPRHLVRRRGQEARLRCSPMKGHSHVYWYRQLPEEGLKFMVYLQKENIIDESGMPKERFSAEFPKEGPSILRIQQVVRGDSAAYFCASSLPSFGQYFGPGTRLLVL.

This chain uses TRBV5-6 with TRBJ2-5, with 7 bases identical to TRBD2. CDR1 SGHDT and CDR2 YYEEEE come from the germline V gene. The CDR3 spans 16 residues. After removal of 4 bases from V and 7 bases from J, the junction contained 16 bases not matched to a gene. CDR3 amino acids: CASSVERTSPGGTQYF. DNA for the CDR3: TGTGCCAGCAGCGTGGAAAGGACGTCCCCGGGAGGGACCCAGTACTTC.

This chain links TRBV7-2 with TRBJ2-3; no clear D. The CDR3 has 14 residues. Germline values: CDR1 SGHTA, CDR2 FQGNSA. Deletions cut 1 base from V and 5 bases from J, with 10 bases between. The CDR3: CASSLGGSQDTQYF. The CDR3 coding sequence is TGTGCCAGCAGCTTAGGCGGCAGTCAAGATACGCAGTATTTT.

V is TRBV10-3 and J is TRBJ2-3; 8 bases align to TRBD2. This CDR3 comprises 14 residues. Germline CDR1 and CDR2: ENHRY and SYGVKD. Trimming cost V 3 bases and J 4 bases; bases outside gene matches: 3. CDR3 sequence (DNA): TGTGCCATCAGTGATAAGCGGGAGTCAGATACGCAGTATTTT. This codes for CAISDKRESDTQYF.

The J gene is TRBJ1-6, the V gene TRBV5-1; 7 bases fit TRBD1. Germline V gene sequence: CDR1 SGHRS, CDR2 YFSETQ. V dropped 5 bases and J dropped 10; count of bases not matched to a gene: 9. The CDR3 is 14 residues long. DNA of the CDR3: TGCGCCAGCAGTTTGACAGGGTTGGTCTCACCCCTCCACTTT. Translation gives CASSLTGLVSPLHF.

This chain connects TRBV5-1 to TRBJ2-1, with D tentatively TRBD1 (5 bases). From germline, CDR1 is SGHRS and CDR2 YFSETQ. Trimming shortened V by 1 base and J by 6 bases, and 11 bases separated the two germline ends. This CDR3 has 14 amino acids. Here the CDR3 DNA reads TGCGCCAGCAGCTTGTCCGCCCAGGGCAATGAGCAGTTCTTC. The encoded protein is CASSLSAQGNEQFF. Variable domain in full (rest from reference TRBV5-1 and TRBJ2-1): KAGVTQTPRYLIKTRGQQVTLSCSPISGHRSVSWYQQTPGQGLQFLFEYFSETQRNKGNFPGRFSGRQFSNSRSEMNVSTLELGDSALYLCASSLSAQGNEQFFGPGTRLTVL.

The chain couples TRBV19 to TRBJ1-1; D gene uncertain. The CDR3 consists of 11 residues. V was trimmed by 8 bases and J by 4 bases, leaving 8 bases between them. Per germline, CDR1 LNHDA and CDR2 SQIVND (reference sequence). CDR3 amino acids: CASRSGTEAFF. The CDR3 DNA reads as TGTGCCAGTCGGTCGGGCACTGAAGCTTTCTTT.

V usage is TRBV5-6 and J usage is TRBJ2-5; 7 nucleotides align to TRBD1. After removal of 1 base from V and 2 bases from J, the junction contained 5 bases not matched to a gene. The CDR3 extends over 15 amino acids. Germline V CDR1 and CDR2: SGHDT, YYEEEE. CDR3 coding DNA: TGTGCCAGCAGCTTGATCGGGACAGCACAAGAGACCCAGTACTTC. Translating gives CASSLIGTAQETQYF. Looking up the rest from reference TRBV5-6 and TRBJ2-5 gives the full variable domain: DAGVTQSPTHLIKTRGQQVTLRCSPKSGHDTVSWYQQALGQGPQFIFQYYEEEERQRGNFPDRFSGHQFPNYSSELNVNALLLGDSALYLCASSLIGTAQETQYFGPGTRLLVL.

The chain uses TRBV7-2 and TRBJ2-1; 12 bases line up with TRBD2. The CDR3 extends over 15 amino acids. With V trimmed by 5 bases and J by 4 bases, 3 bases remained unmatched. Per germline, CDR1 SGHTA and CDR2 FQGNSA. CDR3 loop: CASSPSGGGYNEQFF. The CDR3 DNA follows: TGTGCCAGCAGCCCTAGCGGGGGGGGGTACAATGAGCAGTTCTTC.

This rearrangement joins TRBV19 to TRBJ2-5, with a weak D call TRBD1 (7 bases). In germline, CDR1 is LNHDA, CDR2 SQIVND (reference sequence). This CDR3 spans 15 amino acids. V shed 3 bases and J shed 2 bases, with 13 bases lying between them. Written as DNA, the CDR3 is TGTGCCAGTAGTATTCGCGGGACAGCTCAAGAGACCCAGTACTTC. As protein: CASSIRGTAQETQYF. Full variable domain (remainder filled in from reference TRBV19 and TRBJ2-5): DGGITQSPKYLFRKEGQNVTLSCEQNLNHDAMYWYRQDPGQGLRLIYYSQIVNDFQKGDIAEGYSVSREKKESFPLTVTSAQKNPTAFYLCASSIRGTAQETQYFGPGTRLLVL.

The rearrangement joins TRBV6-5 to TRBJ2-5; 7 bases match TRBD1. Gene TRBJ2-7 matches the end of the DNA better, so the J call may be wrong. This CDR3 is 15 amino acids long. Germline V gives CDR1 MNHEY, CDR2 SVGAGI. CDR3 residues: CASSYYKQGSYEQYF. The DNA of the CDR3 is TGTGCCAGCAGTTACTACAAACAGGGGTCCTACGAGCAGTACTTC.

There are a few counts of this clone. This chain links TRBV7-3 with TRBJ1-1; 8 bases fit TRBD1. The CDR3 consists of 14 residues. V lost 4 bases to trimming and J lost 2 bases; unmatched junction nucleotides: 3. Germline V CDR1 and CDR2: SGHTA, FQGTGA. The CDR3 region is CASSSTGDNTEAFF. CDR3 DNA: TGTGCCAGCAGCTCGACAGGGGATAACACTGAAGCTTTCTTT.

The chain links TRBV5-1 to TRBJ2-5, with unresolved D. The CDR3 extends over 13 amino acids. V dropped 3 bases and J dropped 0 bases, with 6 bases sitting between them. From germline, CDR1 is SGHRS and CDR2 YFSETQ. The chain's CDR3 is CASSSWYQETQYF. Written as DNA, the CDR3 is TGCGCCAGCAGCTCCTGGTACCAAGAGACCCAGTACTTC.

The chain recombines TRBV30 with TRBJ1-5, with D hard to call. Germline CDR1 reads GTSNPN; CDR2 reads SVGIG (reference sequence). CDR3 length: 11 amino acids. The V end lost 6 bases, the J end lost 3 bases, and 6 bases lay between the germline ends. This chain's CDR3 is CACGANQPQHF. The DNA for the CDR3 is TGTGCCTGTGGAGCCAATCAGCCCCAGCATTTT.

The chain couples TRBV5-4 to TRBJ2-5, with TRBD2 matching over 12 bases. The CDR3 consists of 18 residues. Germline values: CDR1 SGHNT, CDR2 YYREEE (reference sequence). V lost 6 bases, J lost 5 bases, and 17 bases stayed unmatched. The DNA for the CDR3 is TGTGCCAGCATCAAATCGGCTCCTAGCGGGAGGGCGGGGGAGACCCAGTACTTC. Translated, it gives CASIKSAPSGRAGETQYF.

The chain links TRBV25-1 to TRBJ2-3, with 7 bases matching TRBD1. The CDR3 has 14 residues. Trimming removed 7 bases from V and 6 bases from J; junction bases left unmatched: 10. Germline V lookup: CDR1 MGHDK, CDR2 SYGVNS. CDR3 bases: TGTGCCAGCACACCCGGGACAGTTCCCGATACGCAGTATTTT. Translated: CASTPGTVPDTQYF.

A word on this clone: At one end, the junction sequence differs from germline, possibly due to a read error. J is TRBJ2-1 and V is TRBV9, with 10 bases fitting TRBD2. This CDR3 has 15 residues. Germline V gene data show CDR1 as SGDLS and CDR2 as YYNGEE. The CDR3 spells CTSSILAGAYNEQFF. The CDR3 nucleotides are TGTACCAGCAGCATTCTAGCGGGGGCGTACAATGAGCAGTTCTTC.

This clone appeared a single time. J is TRBJ2-5 and V is TRBV4-2; D may match TRBD1 or TRBD2 (5 bases each). The CDR3 has 15 amino acids. V lost 4 bases, J lost 2 bases, and 14 bases lay in between. Germline CDR1 LGHNA, CDR2 YNFKEQ. This CDR3 reads CASSPGTQGQETQYF. The CDR3 DNA is TGTGCCAGCAGCCCCGGGACCCAGGGACAAGAGACCCAGTACTTC.